This entry is about one TCR beta chain. Its target antigen remains unknown. Per-base qualities were not stored, and no clone one base away is much larger. CDR1 and CDR2 were assigned from the germline V gene as SGHVS and FQNEAQ. V gives up 5 bases and J gives up 0 bases, and the segment between their germline ends measures 17 bases. Spanning cysteine to phenylalanine, the CDR3 consists of 17 amino acids. The DNA shown is the 51-base CDR3, in frame from base 1. The data stem from a study of T cell changes during pregnancy in multiple sclerosis (dated by TCRdb to about 2019). With respect to the entire study: In women with multiple sclerosis, the researchers looked at how the T cell repertoire shifted as pregnancy progressed.

Libraries were made using the immunoSEQ multiplex PCR assay. The clones in this table, taken by TCRdb from immuneACCESS, are in-frame only. Not every clone is retained; where verified, under half of the shortfall comes from an unresolved V gene, and the cause of the rest is unknown. The sample includes 49,000 or so clones, with roughly 92% observed a single time. The biggest ten clones account for about 0.36% of the sample. Sequenced material: CD4+ T cells from peripheral blood mononuclear cells, taken in the second trimester of pregnancy. The source of this sequence is a female donor in good health, enrolled as a control in a pregnancy study. The chain uses TRBV7-8 and TRBJ1-5, with TRBD1 tentatively as D gene (5 bases match). The CDR3: CASSPFLDSYSNQPQHF. The nucleotide sequence reads as follows: TGTGCCAGCAGCCCGTTTCTAGACAGCTATAGCAATCAGCCCCAGCATTTT.